This T cell receptor (beta chain) was captured in a study of blood T cell repertoires in COVID-19. Across the study: The United States, Italy and Spain supplied acute and convalescent COVID-19 samples. PBMCs, B-cell-depleted T cells, or T cells provided the cDNA or gDNA that made up the material.

The V gene's germline CDR1 is SEHNR and CDR2 FQNEAQ (reference sequence). This CDR3 region has 16 residues. V lost 2 bases to trimming and J lost 5 bases; unmatched junction nucleotides: 9. Authors' data handling: Researchers report that nucleated cell counts were estimated from reference gene primer amplification. Generated by immunoSEQ multiplex PCR, the TCRdb table keeps only in-frame clones and is missing some. V and J calls and clone size are given by that table; D and trimming were obtained from the DNA. The sample holds roughly 46,000 clones, approximately 83% seen once. The rearrangement joins TRBV7-9 to TRBJ2-5, with 9 nucleotides matching TRBD1. This TCR was recovered from a human donor in a cohort sampled during active COVID-19. The donor label of this sample is uncertain. The sequencing sample was made of peripheral blood. The CDR3 spells CASSLTRTGAGETQYF. CDR3 in DNA: TGTGCCAGCAGCTTAACGAGGACAGGGGCCGGGGAGACCCAGTACTTC.